This T cell receptor beta chain was found in a study of shared clonotypes between healthy human individuals. Clones were read by immunoSEQ multiplex PCR, and TCRdb kept only the in-frame ones, dropping some. In the table there are some 2 million clones, about 95% of which are singletons. General study points: A few donors showed sharing of around 5% of naive CD4 clonotypes.

Details on this clone: Its antigen remains unknown.

Sequencing was done on a sample of naive CD4+ T cells sorted from blood. Subset in this sample: CD45RA+ positively selected. The clonotype comes from a man aged 18 to 35 in good health.

CDR3 coding DNA: TGCGCCAGCAGCTTAGAACTAGCGGGGGGCGCGAGGACCCAGTACTTC. Translation gives CASSLELAGGARTQYF. The V and J genes are TRBV5-1 and TRBJ2-5; 12 bases are shared with TRBD2. The CDR3 totals 16 residues. Germline V lookup: CDR1 SGHRS, CDR2 YFSETQ. With V trimmed by 2 bases and J by 7 bases, 9 bases remained unmatched.